The sample holds many counts of the clone carrying this T cell receptor (beta chain). This record comes from a study of low-dose radiotherapy and immunotherapy resistance in tumors. Study in general: On an every-two-weeks schedule, patients received intravenous nivolumab 240 mg, along with ipilimumab 1 mg/kg every six weeks.

First-strand cDNA relied on TRAV- and TRBV-specific primers spanning alpha and beta chains. A constant-region primer paired with the V-primer adapter amplified TCRs over about 19 PCR cycles. Following isolation, mRNA was amplified via in vitro transcription. TCRdb itself ran the reads through MiXCR, one entry per CDR3 protein. The sample yields 60,000 or so distinct CDR3 sequences, about 25% seen once. Specified time point: before trial treatment. Material: PBMCs, obtained before treatment. This TCR was sampled from a male donor with rectosigmoid adenocarcinoma.

The CDR3 protein is CASSPLPGGSYNEQFF. Written as DNA, the CDR3 is TGCGCCAGCAGCCCTTTACCGGGAGGTTCCTACAATGAGCAGTTCTTC. The J gene is TRBJ2-1, the V gene TRBV4-1; 7 nucleotides agree with TRBD2. The CDR3 consists of 16 residues. V lost 4 bases and J lost 1; bases outside the gene matches: 7. CDR1 and CDR2 (germline): MGHRA, YSYEKL.